This entry lists 10 T cell receptor beta chains sequenced from one sample in a study of CD8+ T cells in alopecia areata. Indicated treatment: oral pan-JAK inhibitor, 5-10 mg twice daily. Once RNA had been extracted, it was reverse transcribed into cDNA to act as the sequencing template. The repertoire was sequenced with immunoSEQ multiplex PCR; TCRdb's copy has only in-frame clones and lacks some. The sample lists around 290,000 clones, roughly 50% occurring once. Sample: CD4+ T cells sorted from blood, taken at week 24, from a patient treated with tofacitinib. These receptors all stem from a human donor with alopecia areata.

The sample holds a few counts of this clone. The gene calls are TRBV19 and TRBJ2-5, with D maybe TRBD2 (7 bases). The length of the CDR3 is 16 residues. The ends were cut back, 5 bases at V and 6 bases at J, with 22 bases in the middle. The germline V gene encodes CDR1 LNHDA and CDR2 SQIVND (reference sequence). In DNA, the CDR3 is TGTGCCAGTAGTCTCATAACGGCGGGGGCCGCGAAGACCCAGTACTTC. Its translation: CASSLITAGAAKTQYF.

The chain has TRBV2 and TRBJ1-2; a weak D match, TRBD1 (5 bases). Between the trimmed V and J ends, which lost 8 bases and 7 bases, there was a span of 17 bases. Per germline, CDR1 SNHLY and CDR2 FYNNEI. This CDR3 region has 13 residues. CDR3 sequence: CASRDLRSSGYTF. CDR3 nucleotides: TGTGCCAGCCGGGACCTTCGAAGCAGTGGCTACACCTTC.

This clone was seen just once. The chain links TRBV30 to TRBJ1-4; D gene ambiguous. V shed 2 bases and J shed 8 bases, with 15 bases lying between them. The CDR3 loop spans 14 amino acids. CDR1 and CDR2 (germline): GTSNPN, SVGIG (reference sequence). The CDR3: CAWSLPPGSEKLFF. CDR3 nucleotide sequence: TGTGCCTGGAGTCTTCCACCGGGATCAGAAAAACTGTTTTTT.

A single count supports this clone. The V call is TRBV7-8, the J call TRBJ1-1, with TRBD1 as a possible D gene (5 bases). With 1 base removed from V and 4 bases from J, the gap between germline ends came to 19 bases. The germline gives CDR1 SGHVS, CDR2 FQNEAQ. This CDR3 has 17 residues. The CDR3 DNA reads as TGTGCCAGCAGCTTAGGAATCGGTGTTTCGACAGCCACTGAAGCTTTCTTT. It is translated as CASSLGIGVSTATEAFF.

The CDR3 nucleotides read TGTGCCAGCAGTCCCACTGGGCTAGGGAACAATGAGCAGTTCTTC. Its protein is CASSPTGLGNNEQFF. The gene calls are TRBV28 and TRBJ2-1; D gene ambiguous. V was trimmed by 5 bases and J by 5 bases, leaving 16 bases between them. Germline V CDR1 and CDR2: MDHEN, SYDVKM. The CDR3 runs 15 residues.

The chain employs TRBV2 and TRBJ2-3; D call uncertain. Germline CDR1 is SNHLY and CDR2 is FYNNEI. V lost 7 bases, J lost 4 bases, and 12 bases lay in between. This CDR3 is 13 amino acids long. In nucleotides, the CDR3 is TGTGCCAGCATCAAGGTGTCGTCAGATACGCAGTATTTT. Its protein product is CASIKVSSDTQYF.

The chain combines TRBV5-1 with TRBJ2-5; 8 bases fit TRBD1. The ends lost 4 bases at V and 1 base at J; junction bases unmatched: 9. The CDR3 extends over 16 amino acids. The germline CDR1 and CDR2 sequences are SGHRS and YFSETQ. The DNA for the CDR3 is TGCGCCAGCAGCCCACGGACAGGGCTGATCCAAGAGACCCAGTACTTC. Protein sequence: CASSPRTGLIQETQYF.

The chain carries TRBV5-1 and TRBJ1-6; 9 bases agree with TRBD1. Germline-derived CDR1 and CDR2 are SGHRS and YFSETQ. CDR3 length: 17 residues. The V gene end was trimmed by 2 bases and the J gene end by 9 bases; junction bases not matched to a gene: 12. The CDR3 loop is CASSLPGQGPQRSPLHF. As DNA, the CDR3 is TGCGCCAGCAGCTTACCGGGACAGGGTCCTCAGCGTTCACCCCTCCACTTT.

The chain is built from TRBV2 and TRBJ2-1; no clear D. V dropped 7 bases and J dropped 3 bases, with 10 bases sitting between them. The CDR3 totals 13 residues. Germline assignment: CDR1 SNHLY and CDR2 FYNNEI. The CDR3 sequence is CASNINSYNEQFF. The DNA for the CDR3 is TGTGCCAGCAACATCAACAGCTACAATGAGCAGTTCTTC.

This clone was counted only a few times. V usage is TRBV9 and J usage is TRBJ1-2; TRBD1 aligns across 9 bases. The CDR3 totals 13 residues. The ends lost 3 bases at V and 6 bases at J; junction bases unmatched: 3. The germline V gene has CDR1 SGDLS and CDR2 YYNGEE. CDR3 protein: CASSEGTGHGYTF. DNA of the CDR3: TGTGCCAGCAGCGAGGGGACAGGGCATGGCTACACCTTC.